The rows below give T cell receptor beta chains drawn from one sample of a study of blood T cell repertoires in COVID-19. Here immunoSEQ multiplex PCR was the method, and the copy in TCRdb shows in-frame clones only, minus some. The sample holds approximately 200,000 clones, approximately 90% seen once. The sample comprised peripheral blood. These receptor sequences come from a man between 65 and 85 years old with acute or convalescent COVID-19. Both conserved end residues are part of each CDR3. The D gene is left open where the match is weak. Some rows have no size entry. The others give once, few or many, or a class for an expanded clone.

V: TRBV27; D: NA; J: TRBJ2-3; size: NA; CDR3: CASRPRGSTDTQYF; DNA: TGTGCCAGCAGGCCCAGGGGATCCACAGATACGCAGTATTTT
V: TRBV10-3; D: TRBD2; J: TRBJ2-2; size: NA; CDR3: CAISDPGLAGELTGELFF; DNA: TGTGCCATCAGTGACCCCGGACTAGCGGGAGAACTCACCGGGGAGCTGTTTTTT
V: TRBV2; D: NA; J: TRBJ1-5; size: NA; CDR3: CASSDRQGYQPQHF; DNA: TGTGCCAGCAGTGACAGGCAGGGCTATCAGCCCCAGCATTTT
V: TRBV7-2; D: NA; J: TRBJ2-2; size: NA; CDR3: CASSLALFRELFF; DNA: TGTGCCAGCAGCTTGGCCTTATTTCGGGAGCTGTTTTTT
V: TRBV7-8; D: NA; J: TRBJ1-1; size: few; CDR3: CASSLQTGYMNTEAFF; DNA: TGTGCCAGCAGCTTACAGACAGGCTACATGAACACTGAAGCTTTCTTT
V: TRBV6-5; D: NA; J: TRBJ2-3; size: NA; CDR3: CASQEGAGTDTQYF; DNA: TGTGCCAGCCAGGAGGGGGCTGGCACAGATACGCAGTATTTT
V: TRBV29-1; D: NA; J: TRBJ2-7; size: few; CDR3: CSVMGGYEQYF; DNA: TGCAGCGTGATGGGGGGCTACGAGCAGTACTTC
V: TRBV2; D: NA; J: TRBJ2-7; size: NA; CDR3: CASSEEGYTFYEQYF; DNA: TGTGCCAGCAGTGAAGAGGGGTATACCTTCTACGAGCAGTACTTC
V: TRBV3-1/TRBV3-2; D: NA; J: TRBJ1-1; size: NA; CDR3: CASSQAFGIMNTEAFF; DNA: TGTGCCAGCAGCCAAGCCTTCGGGATAATGAACACTGAAGCTTTCTTT
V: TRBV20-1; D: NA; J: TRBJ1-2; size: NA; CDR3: CSGGDDGYTF; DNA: TGCAGTGGGGGGGACGATGGCTACACCTTC
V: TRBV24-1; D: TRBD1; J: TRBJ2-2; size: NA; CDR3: CATWDRSTGELFF; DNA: TGTGCCACCTGGGACAGGTCGACCGGGGAGCTGTTTTTT
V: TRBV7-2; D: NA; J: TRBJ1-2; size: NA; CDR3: CASSLARDYGYTF; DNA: TGTGCCAGCAGCTTAGCGCGGGACTATGGCTACACCTTC
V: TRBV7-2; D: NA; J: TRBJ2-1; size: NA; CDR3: CASSLTGRYNEQFF; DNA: TGTGCCAGCAGCTTAACGGGTCGCTACAATGAGCAGTTCTTC
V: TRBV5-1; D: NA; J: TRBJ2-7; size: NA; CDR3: CASSKTDYEQYF; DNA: TGCGCCAGCAGCAAGACAGACTACGAGCAGTACTTC
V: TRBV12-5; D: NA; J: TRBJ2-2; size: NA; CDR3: CASGFFQIQNTGELFF; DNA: TGTGCTAGTGGTTTCTTTCAAATACAGAACACCGGGGAGCTGTTTTTT
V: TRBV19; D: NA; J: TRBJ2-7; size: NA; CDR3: CASSKTPTGFKSSYEQYF; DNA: TGTGCCAGTAGTAAAACCCCGACAGGTTTCAAAAGCTCCTACGAGCAGTACTTC
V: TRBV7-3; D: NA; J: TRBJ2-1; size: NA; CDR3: CASSLTDRVNNEQFF; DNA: TGTGCCAGCAGCCTTACAGACAGAGTTAACAATGAGCAGTTCTTC
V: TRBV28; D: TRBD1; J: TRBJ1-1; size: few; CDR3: CASRGQGQGLMNTEAFF; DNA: TGTGCCAGCAGGGGACAGGGACAGGGACTAATGAACACTGAAGCTTTCTTT
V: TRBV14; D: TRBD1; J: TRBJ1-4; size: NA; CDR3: CASSQNWTGGKRMEKLFF; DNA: TGTGCCAGCAGCCAAAATTGGACAGGGGGTAAAAGGATGGAAAAACTGTTTTTT
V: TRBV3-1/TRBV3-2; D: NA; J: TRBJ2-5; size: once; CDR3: CASSQLSAAQYF; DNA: TGTGCCAGCAGCCAACTCAGTGCGGCCCAGTACTTC
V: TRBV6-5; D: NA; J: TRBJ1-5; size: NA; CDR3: CASLREYSNQPQHF; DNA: TGTGCCAGTTTGCGGGAGTATAGCAATCAGCCCCAGCATTTT
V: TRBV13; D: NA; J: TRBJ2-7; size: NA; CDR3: CASSLGSSRHYEQYF; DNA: TGTGCCAGCAGCTTAGGATCCAGCAGACACTACGAGCAGTACTTC
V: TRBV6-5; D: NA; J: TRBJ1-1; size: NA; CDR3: CAARAPLGTEAFF; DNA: TGTGCCGCCAGGGCCCCATTAGGGACTGAAGCTTTCTTT
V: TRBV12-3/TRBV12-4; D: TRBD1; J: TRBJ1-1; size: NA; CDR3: CASSLTGTIEAFF; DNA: TGTGCCAGCAGCCTGACAGGGACCATTGAAGCTTTCTTT
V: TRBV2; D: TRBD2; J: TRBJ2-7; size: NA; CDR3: CASSEGLAGAYEQYF; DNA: TGTGCCAGCAGTGAAGGACTAGCGGGAGCCTACGAGCAGTACTTC
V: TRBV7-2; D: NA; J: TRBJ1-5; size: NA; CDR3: CASSLTPGLELGPQHF; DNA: TGTGCCAGCAGCCTAACACCGGGGTTAGAGCTAGGGCCCCAGCATTTT
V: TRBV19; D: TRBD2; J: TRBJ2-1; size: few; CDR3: CASSIDPSGTSYNEQFF; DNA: TGTGCCAGTAGTATAGATCCTAGCGGGACCTCCTACAATGAGCAGTTCTTC
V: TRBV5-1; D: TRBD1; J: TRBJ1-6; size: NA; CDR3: CASSEGTGASPLHF; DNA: TGCGCCAGCAGCGAAGGGACAGGAGCTTCACCCCTCCACTTT
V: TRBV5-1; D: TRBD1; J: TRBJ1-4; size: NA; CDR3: CASRAGGTGGGEKLFF; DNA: TGCGCCAGCAGGGCCGGGGGGACAGGGGGCGGTGAAAAACTGTTTTTT
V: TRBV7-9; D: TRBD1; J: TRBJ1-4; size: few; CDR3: CASSLAGTGNEKLFF; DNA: TGTGCCAGCAGCTTAGCCGGGACAGGGAATGAAAAACTGTTTTTT
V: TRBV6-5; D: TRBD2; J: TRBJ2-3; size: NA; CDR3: CASRTSGRSTDTQYF; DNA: TGTGCCAGCAGGACTAGCGGGAGGAGCACAGATACGCAGTATTTT
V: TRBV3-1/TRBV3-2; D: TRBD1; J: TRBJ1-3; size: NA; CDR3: CASTRGGTGTGVTGNTIYF; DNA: TGTGCCAGCACCCGGGGGGGTACCGGGACAGGGGTTACTGGAAACACCATATATTTT
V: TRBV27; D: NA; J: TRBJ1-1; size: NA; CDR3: CASSLVRVQNTEAFF; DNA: TGTGCCAGCAGTTTGGTGAGGGTACAGAACACTGAAGCTTTCTTT
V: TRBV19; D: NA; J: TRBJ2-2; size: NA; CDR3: CASSSGFSSTGELFF; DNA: TGTGCCAGTAGCTCAGGGTTTTCGAGCACCGGGGAGCTGTTTTTT
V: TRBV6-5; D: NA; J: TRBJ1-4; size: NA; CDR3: CASRPWQNEKLFF; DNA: TGTGCCAGCAGGCCATGGCAGAATGAAAAACTGTTTTTT
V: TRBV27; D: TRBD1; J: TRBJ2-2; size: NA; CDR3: CASSPTGATNTGELFF; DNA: TGTGCCAGCAGTCCTACAGGGGCCACGAACACCGGGGAGCTGTTTTTT
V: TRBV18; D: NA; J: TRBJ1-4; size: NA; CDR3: CASSQEGEKLFF; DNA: TGTGCCAGCTCCCAGGAGGGTGAAAAACTGTTTTTT
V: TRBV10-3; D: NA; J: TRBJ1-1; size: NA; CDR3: CAISDGQRNTEAFF; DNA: TGTGCCATCAGTGACGGACAGAGGAACACTGAAGCTTTCTTT
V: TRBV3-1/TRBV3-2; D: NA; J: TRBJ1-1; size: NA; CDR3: CASKTMAGAGTEAFF; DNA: TGTGCCAGCAAAACTATGGCGGGGGCCGGCACTGAAGCTTTCTTT
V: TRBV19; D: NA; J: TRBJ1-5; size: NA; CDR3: CASNPQQGNQPQHF; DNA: TGTGCCAGTAACCCCCAACAGGGCAATCAGCCCCAGCATTTT
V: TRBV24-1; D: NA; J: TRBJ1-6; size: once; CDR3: CATSIQAGCNSPLHF; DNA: TGTGCCACCAGTATCCAGGCAGGGTGTAATTCACCCCTCCACTTT
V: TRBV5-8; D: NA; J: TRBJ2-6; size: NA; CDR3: CAEKGVSGANVLTF; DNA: TGTGCGGAGAAAGGGGTTTCTGGGGCCAACGTCCTGACTTTC
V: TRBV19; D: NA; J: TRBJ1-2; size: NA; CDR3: CASSGGGGYGYTF; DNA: TGTGCCAGTAGTGGGGGGGGTGGCTATGGCTACACCTTC
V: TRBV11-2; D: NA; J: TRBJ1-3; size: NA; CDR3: CASSLRSGNTIYF; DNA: TGTGCCAGCAGCTTACGCTCTGGAAACACCATATATTTT
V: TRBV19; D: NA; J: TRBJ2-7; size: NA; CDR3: CASSYGGTNSYEQYF; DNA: TGTGCCAGTAGTTACGGGGGGACAAACTCCTACGAGCAGTACTTC
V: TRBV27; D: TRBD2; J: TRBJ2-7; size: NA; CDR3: CASSLSTSGSPRYEQYF; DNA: TGTGCCAGCAGTTTATCAACTAGCGGGAGCCCCAGGTACGAGCAGTACTTC
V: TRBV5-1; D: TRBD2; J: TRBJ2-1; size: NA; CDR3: CASSLGGLANNEQFF; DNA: TGCGCCAGCAGCTTGGGGGGACTAGCGAACAATGAGCAGTTCTTC
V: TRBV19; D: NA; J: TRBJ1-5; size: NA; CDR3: CATGRDGNQPQHF; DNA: TGTGCCACCGGGAGGGACGGCAATCAGCCCCAGCATTTT
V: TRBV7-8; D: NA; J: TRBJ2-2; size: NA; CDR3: CASCMMGASTGELFF; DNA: TGTGCCAGCTGTATGATGGGGGCCTCCACCGGGGAGCTGTTTTTT
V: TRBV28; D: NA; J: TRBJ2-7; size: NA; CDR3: CASSSLYGEQYF; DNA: TGTGCCAGCAGTTCGCTTTACGGGGAGCAGTACTTC
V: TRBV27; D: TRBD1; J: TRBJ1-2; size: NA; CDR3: CASRRQGESYGYTF; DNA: TGTGCCAGCAGACGACAGGGGGAATCCTATGGCTACACCTTC
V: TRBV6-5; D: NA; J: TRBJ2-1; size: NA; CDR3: CASTSGGISYNEQFF; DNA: TGTGCCAGCACCAGTGGCGGGATATCCTACAATGAGCAGTTCTTC
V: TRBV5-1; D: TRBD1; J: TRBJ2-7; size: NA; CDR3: CASSWTGSSYEQYF; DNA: TGCGCCAGCAGCTGGACAGGGAGCTCCTACGAGCAGTACTTC
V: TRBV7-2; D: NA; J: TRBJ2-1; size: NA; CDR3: CASRFRQGHEQFF; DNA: TGTGCCAGCAGATTCCGCCAGGGGCATGAGCAGTTCTTC
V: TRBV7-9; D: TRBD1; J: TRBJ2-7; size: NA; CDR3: CASSWAGQGAREQYF; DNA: TGTGCCAGCAGCTGGGCTGGACAGGGGGCGCGCGAGCAGTACTTC
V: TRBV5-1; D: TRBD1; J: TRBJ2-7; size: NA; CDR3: CASSPGQGSYEQYF; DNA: TGCGCCAGCAGCCCGGGACAGGGCTCCTACGAGCAGTACTTC